What follows are 25 T cell receptor beta chains derived from one specimen sequenced in a study of T cell responses to AZD1222 COVID-19 vaccine. Measured with immunoSEQ multiplex PCR; TCRdb has only the in-frame clones, and not every one. The table has some 110,000 clones, about 85% seen once. Sequencing used peripheral blood, obtained on day 0 of AZD1222 vaccination. The source is an adult in good health.

The V call is TRBV9, the J call TRBJ2-1; 11 bases align to TRBD2. Trimming at V came to 0 bases and at J to 9 bases, leaving 5 bases not matched to a gene. CDR1 SGDLS and CDR2 YYNGEE come from the germline V gene. CDR3 length equals 15 residues. The CDR3 sequence: CASSVGLAGGGEQFF. For the CDR3, the DNA is TGTGCCAGCAGCGTAGGCCTAGCGGGGGGAGGTGAGCAGTTCTTC.

V usage is TRBV29-1 and J usage is TRBJ1-3, with TRBD1 as a possible D gene (6 bases). This CDR3 is built from 14 residues. CDR1 and CDR2 from the germline V gene are SQVTM and ANQGSEA. Trimming cost V 7 bases and J 0 bases, with 13 bases left between them. Here the CDR3 DNA reads TGCAGCGCCGAGGACAGCCGCTCTGGAAACACCATATATTTT. It translates to CSAEDSRSGNTIYF.

This rearrangement joins TRBV7-3 to TRBJ1-3, with D uncertain. The V and J ends lost 3 bases and 2 bases respectively, with 11 bases between them. CDR3 length: 15 residues. Germline lookup yields CDR1 SGHTA and CDR2 FQGTGA. The DNA for the CDR3 is TGTGCCAGCAGCTTGCAAGGAGGCCCTGGAAACACCATATATTTT. This encodes CASSLQGGPGNTIYF.

In this sample, this clone turned up a few times. This chain connects TRBV12-5 to TRBJ2-4, with D perhaps given as TRBD1 or TRBD2 (5 bases each). The CDR3 runs to 16 residues. CDR1 and CDR2 (germline): LGHNT, FRNRAP. V was trimmed by 4 bases and J by 0 bases, leaving 13 bases between them. In nucleotides, the CDR3 is TGTGCTAGTGGTTGGGACCCGGCCGGAGCCAAAAACATTCAGTACTTC. Translating it yields CASGWDPAGAKNIQYF.

To note about this clone: A read error may account for a junction end that differs from germline. J is TRBJ1-1 and V is TRBV6-2 or TRBV6-3; weak D call: TRBD1 (5 bases). The CDR3 contains 15 residues. Germline values: CDR1 MNHEY, CDR2 SVGEGT. The CDR3 DNA is TGTGCCAGCACTTACCTAGGGAGGGGAAACACTGAAGCTTTCTTT. Its translation: CASTYLGRGNTEAFF.

The chain combines TRBV6-6 with TRBJ1-4, with 7 bases aligning to TRBD1. The CDR3 consists of 13 residues. Trimming removed 6 bases from V and 8 bases from J; junction bases left unmatched: 6. Germline CDR1 MNHNY, CDR2 SVGAGI (reference sequence). CDR3 nucleotides: TGTGCCAGCAGCGACAGGGCGTACGAAAAACTGTTTTTT. It codes for CASSDRAYEKLFF.

The V gene is TRBV4-1, the J gene TRBJ2-7; 9 bases line up with TRBD2. This CDR3 contains 17 residues. Germline assignment: CDR1 MGHRA and CDR2 YSYEKL. V lost 0 bases and J lost 0; bases outside the gene matches: 6. The chain's CDR3 is CASSQDTLAGTSYEQYF. For the CDR3, the DNA is TGCGCCAGCAGCCAAGATACCCTAGCGGGAACCTCCTACGAGCAGTACTTC.

As DNA, the CDR3 is TGTGCCACCAGTGATCACGTCGCGGCCCCTAATTCACCCCTCCACTTT. Its protein product is CATSDHVAAPNSPLHF. The genes are TRBV24-1 and TRBJ1-6; D is undetermined. Trimming cost V 3 bases and J 6 bases, with 14 bases left between them. CDR1 is KGHDR, CDR2 SFDVKD, per germline. This CDR3 contains 16 residues.

This rearrangement joins TRBV27 to TRBJ1-1, with a tentative D call TRBD1 (6 bases). The CDR3 loop spans 12 amino acids. Trimming took off 8 bases at V and 7 bases at J, with 14 bases between the two ends. Germline values: CDR1 MNHEY, CDR2 SMNVEV (reference sequence). The CDR3 sequence is CASGRGGIEAFF. The CDR3 DNA is TGTGCCAGCGGACGAGGGGGTATTGAAGCTTTCTTT.

The chain employs TRBV3-1 (or the pseudogene TRBV3-2) and TRBJ2-7, with TRBD2 matching over 8 bases. Germline loops: CDR1 LGHDT, CDR2 YNNKEL (reference sequence). CDR3 size: 18 residues. V shed 2 bases and J 2 bases; nucleotides not matched to a gene: 14. The DNA of the CDR3 is TGTGCCAGCAGCCAAAGGGACCTAGTGAGGCGGGGGGCCTACGAGCAGTACTTC. This sequence encodes CASSQRDLVRRGAYEQYF.

This chain joins TRBV19 and TRBJ1-5; 10 bases fit TRBD1. The CDR3 totals 17 residues. The germline V gene has CDR1 LNHDA and CDR2 SQIVND (reference sequence). After removal of 7 bases from V and 5 bases from J, the junction contained 14 bases not matched to a gene. The DNA for the CDR3 is TGTGCCAGTAAGGGGAGACAGGGGGCCATCTCTGATCAGCCCCAGCATTTT. It translates to CASKGRQGAISDQPQHF.

The rearrangement uses TRBV6-2 or TRBV6-3 and TRBJ1-2; no clear D. CDR3 length: 13 residues. Trimming shortened V by 0 bases and J by 10 bases, and 12 bases separated the two germline ends. Germline V CDR1 and CDR2: MNHEY, SVGEGT. The CDR3 spells CASSYSSTRNYTF. CDR3 sequence (DNA): TGTGCCAGCAGTTACTCGTCGACAAGGAACTACACCTTC.

The chain is built from TRBV28 and TRBJ1-5; D might be TRBD1 (5 bases). Germline V gene data show CDR1 as MDHEN and CDR2 as SYDVKM. The ends were cut back, 5 bases at V and 0 bases at J, with 17 bases in the middle. The CDR3 length is 17 residues. In DNA, the CDR3 is TGTGCCAGCAGTGCCTTCAGGGACCCTTATAGCAATCAGCCCCAGCATTTT. Translation: CASSAFRDPYSNQPQHF.

The J gene is TRBJ2-3, the V gene TRBV29-1; D not resolved. This CDR3 contains 12 residues. Between the trimmed V and J ends, which lost 3 bases and 1 base, there was a span of 5 bases. The germline gives CDR1 SQVTM, CDR2 ANQGSEA. CDR3 amino acids: CSVETGTDTQYF. In DNA form, the CDR3 reads TGCAGCGTTGAGACGGGCACAGATACGCAGTATTTT.

The chain couples TRBV6-5 to TRBJ2-3, with D tentatively TRBD1 (6 bases). The CDR3 is 16 amino acids. Germline V CDR1 and CDR2: MNHEY, SVGAGI. V shed 4 bases and J shed 4 bases, with 18 bases lying between them. Here the CDR3 reads CASSSEGWGQSDTQYF. The CDR3 nucleotides are TGTGCCAGCAGTTCCGAGGGGTGGGGGCAGTCAGATACGCAGTATTTT.

The chain couples TRBV10-3 to TRBJ2-3; possible D gene TRBD2, 6 bases. Germline CDR1 is ENHRY and CDR2 is SYGVKD. Trimming stripped 10 bases from V and 0 bases from J, with 17 bases between. This CDR3 has 15 amino acids. The CDR3 nucleotides read TGTGCCACCCGGTGGGGGGAGGAAAGCACAGATACGCAGTATTTT. Protein: CATRWGEESTDTQYF.

Notes on this clone: Sequence at one end of the junction differs from germline and may be a read error. The J gene is TRBJ2-7, the V gene TRBV7-2; 10 bases are shared with TRBD2. Germline assignment: CDR1 SGHTA and CDR2 FQGNSA. The CDR3 sequence is 15 residues long. CDR3 loop: CASSLAASGRAVADF. The CDR3 nucleotides are TGTGCCAGCAGCTTAGCCGCCAGCGGGAGGGCCGTGGCGGACTTC.

The chain is built from TRBV19 and TRBJ1-2, with a possible D match to TRBD1 (6 bases). V lost 7 bases and J lost 7, with 19 bases in between. Germline CDR1 is LNHDA and CDR2 is SQIVND (reference sequence). The CDR3 runs 14 residues. CDR3 in amino acids: CASTHEDRVVGYTF. CDR3 coding DNA: TGTGCCAGTACTCATGAGGACAGAGTGGTTGGCTACACCTTC.

This chain connects TRBV4-2 to TRBJ1-2; 7 bases match TRBD1. With V trimmed by 3 bases and J by 1 base, 11 bases remained unmatched. The CDR3 contains 17 residues. CDR1 and CDR2 (germline): LGHNA, YNFKEQ. For the CDR3, the DNA is TGTGCCAGCAGCCAGACTCTTGACAGGGATAATAACTATGGCTACACCTTC. It encodes CASSQTLDRDNNYGYTF.

The chain employs TRBV18 and TRBJ2-1, with 8 bases fitting TRBD2. This CDR3 is built from 16 residues. Germline CDR1 and CDR2: KGHSH and LQKENI. V lost 6 bases and J lost 3; bases outside the gene matches: 10. CDR3 protein: CASSSPGGASYNEQFF. The DNA of the CDR3 is TGTGCCAGCTCTTCTCCCGGGGGGGCCAGCTACAATGAGCAGTTCTTC.

This clone was observed once. The gene calls are TRBV28 and TRBJ1-2; 10 bases agree with TRBD1. The CDR3 covers 14 residues. V was clipped by 8 bases and J by 4 bases; unmatched bases: 7. The germline CDR1 and CDR2 sequences are MDHEN and SYDVKM. The DNA for the CDR3 is TGTGCCAGCCAAGGACAGGGGGACATCTATGGCTACACCTTC. This codes for CASQGQGDIYGYTF.

The chain employs TRBV13 and TRBJ1-6; no reliable D call. Germline assignment: CDR1 PRHDT and CDR2 FYEKMQ (reference sequence). The V gene lost 4 bases and the J gene lost 0 bases, with 16 bases spanning the gap. CDR3 length equals 18 residues. CDR3 coding DNA: TGTGCCAGCAGCTCCGACGGACTGGATAGCTCCTATAATTCACCCCTCCACTTT. Residues: CASSSDGLDSSYNSPLHF. Together with reference TRBV13 and TRBJ1-6, the CDR3 gives the full variable domain: AAGVIQSPRHLIKEKRETATLKCYPIPRHDTVYWYQQGPGQDPQFLISFYEKMQSDKGSIPDRFSAQQFSDYHSELNMSSLELGDSALYFCASSSDGLDSSYNSPLHFGNGTRLTVT.

V is TRBV24-1 and J is TRBJ2-1; 9 positions agree with TRBD2. CDR3 size: 14 residues. The V gene end was trimmed by 5 bases and the J gene end by 7 bases; junction bases not matched to a gene: 5. CDR1 and CDR2 (germline): KGHDR, SFDVKD. CDR3 residues: CATSGRGLANEQFF. The CDR3 nucleotides are TGTGCCACCAGTGGCCGGGGACTAGCAAATGAGCAGTTCTTC.

The CDR3 here is CAWSVGRANYGYTF. The CDR3 DNA sequence: TGTGCCTGGAGTGTGGGCAGAGCTAACTATGGCTACACCTTC. This chain joins TRBV30 and TRBJ1-2; D call uncertain. Germline V gene data show CDR1 as GTSNPN and CDR2 as SVGIG (reference sequence). This CDR3 has 14 residues. Trimming took 0 bases from V and 0 from J, leaving 8 bases between them.

This sequence joins TRBV5-4 and TRBJ2-1, with a possible D match to TRBD1 (5 bases). Germline values: CDR1 SGHNT, CDR2 YYREEE (reference sequence). This CDR3 comprises 15 residues. The germline V and J ends were trimmed by 4 bases and 6 bases, with 17 bases remaining between them. CDR3: CASSKPEMGRNEQFF. As DNA, the CDR3 is TGTGCCAGCAGCAAGCCCGAGATGGGGCGCAATGAGCAGTTCTTC.